These 26 T cell receptor beta chains share one sample of origin, sequenced in a study of cytomegalovirus exposure and HLA in healthy donors. The PCR contained 60 Vbeta and 13 Jbeta primers. Measured with immunoSEQ multiplex PCR; TCRdb has only the in-frame clones, and not every one. The sample lists around 150,000 clones; 80% to 90% were seen once. The sequencing input was PBMCs. These receptors originate from a woman aged 18-30 years in good health and CMV-seronegative.

The chain recombines TRBV2 with TRBJ1-5; no firm D call. Germline CDR1 and CDR2: SNHLY and FYNNEI. The V end lost 4 bases, the J end lost 3 bases, and 10 bases lay between the germline ends. This CDR3 region has 14 residues. CDR3 DNA: TGTGCCAGCAGTGTAAGGCGGGTCAATCAGCCCCAGCATTTT. It translates to CASSVRRVNQPQHF.

The chain recombines TRBV5-6 with TRBJ2-5; 7 bases match TRBD2. CDR1 and CDR2 from the germline V gene are SGHDT and YYEEEE. V was pared by 1 base and J by 4 bases, with 10 bases of the junction left unmatched. There are 16 residues in the CDR3. CDR3 sequence: CASSLLRGGGLETQYF. CDR3 DNA: TGTGCCAGCAGCTTGTTGCGCGGGGGTGGATTAGAGACCCAGTACTTC.

This sequence joins TRBV5-1 and TRBJ2-3, with 7 bases lining up with TRBD2. J was trimmed by 0 bases and V by 0 bases; bases with no gene match: 4. The CDR3 is 16 residues long. The germline CDR1 and CDR2 sequences are SGHRS and YFSETQ. The CDR3 region has the DNA TGCGCCAGCAGCTTGGAGGCTAGCGGTAGCACAGATACGCAGTATTTT. Residues: CASSLEASGSTDTQYF.

The chain uses TRBV4-1 and TRBJ2-3, with 7 bases that match TRBD2. Germline-derived CDR1 and CDR2 are MGHRA and YSYEKL. The CDR3 extends over 17 amino acids. J was trimmed by 3 bases and V by 3 bases; bases with no gene match: 12. The CDR3 sequence is CASSQTVGGGLTDTQYF. In nucleotides, the CDR3 is TGCGCCAGCAGCCAGACCGTGGGGGGAGGGCTAACAGATACGCAGTATTTT.

The V and J genes are TRBV15 and TRBJ1-2, with TRBD1 as a possible D gene (5 bases). V was cut by 3 bases and J by 8 bases, with 13 bases left in between. This CDR3 has 13 amino acids. CDR1 is LNHNV and CDR2 is YYDKDF in the germline V gene (reference sequence). CDR3 coding DNA: TGTGCCACCAGCAGTGTGTTGCGGGACGGCTACACCTTC. Amino acid sequence: CATSSVLRDGYTF.

The rearrangement links TRBV5-1 to TRBJ2-6; 8 bases align to TRBD1. V lost 4 bases to trimming and J lost 0 bases; unmatched junction nucleotides: 3. CDR1 is SGHRS, CDR2 YFSETQ, per germline. The CDR3 sequence is 16 residues long. The CDR3 DNA sequence: TGCGCCAGCAGCCCAGGACAGGGCTCTGGGGCCAACGTCCTGACTTTC. Its protein is CASSPGQGSGANVLTF.

The chain links TRBV5-6 to TRBJ2-5; possibly TRBD1 for D (6 bases). The CDR3 contains 14 residues. The ends were cut back, 4 bases at V and 5 bases at J, with 15 bases in the middle. The germline CDR1 and CDR2 sequences are SGHDT and YYEEEE. Here the CDR3 reads CASSDTERGETQYF. Here the CDR3 DNA reads TGTGCCAGCAGCGACACAGAGAGGGGGGAGACCCAGTACTTC.

This clone was counted only a few times. The CDR3 spells CASSFRGTGVDIQYF. The CDR3 coding sequence is TGTGCCAGCAGCTTTCGCGGGACGGGGGTTGACATTCAGTACTTC. This chain links TRBV5-4 with TRBJ2-4; D may be TRBD2 (6 bases). The CDR3 is 15 residues long. Trimming cost V 2 bases and J 8 bases, with 17 bases left between them. The germline V gene encodes CDR1 SGHNT and CDR2 YYREEE (reference sequence).

The table lists this clone with a count of one. This CDR3 reads CASSSRGTSTDTQYF. The CDR3 coding sequence is TGTGCCAGCAGTTCCCGGGGGACTAGCACAGATACGCAGTATTTT. The J gene is TRBJ2-3, the V gene TRBV6-6; TRBD2 might be the D (6 bases). The CDR3 runs to 15 residues. CDR1 is MNHNY, CDR2 SVGAGI, per germline (reference sequence). Between the trimmed V and J ends, which lost 4 bases and 0 bases, there was a span of 11 bases.

The V gene is TRBV5-1, the J gene TRBJ1-1, with 9 nucleotides matching TRBD1. Trimming cost V 5 bases and J 0 bases; bases outside gene matches: 8. The CDR3 sequence is 16 residues long. Germline V gene data show CDR1 as SGHRS and CDR2 as YFSETQ. This CDR3 reads CASRRTGGFMNTEAFF. DNA of the CDR3: TGCGCCAGCAGGCGAACAGGGGGCTTCATGAACACTGAAGCTTTCTTT.

The chain employs TRBV2 and TRBJ2-1, with 9 positions matching TRBD2. The CDR3 consists of 19 residues. The V gene end was trimmed by 7 bases and the J gene end by 0 bases; junction bases not matched to a gene: 16. Germline loops: CDR1 SNHLY, CDR2 FYNNEI. Here the CDR3 DNA reads TGTGCCAGCAAGCGCGAAGGGCTAGCGGGGTCGAACTCCTACAATGAGCAGTTCTTC. Translated, it gives CASKREGLAGSNSYNEQFF.

The chain recombines TRBV5-5 with TRBJ2-7, with TRBD1 as a possible D gene (5 bases). The V gene lost 4 bases and the J gene lost 4 bases, with 12 bases spanning the gap. Germline V gene sequence: CDR1 SGHKS, CDR2 YYEKEE (reference sequence). This CDR3 region has 13 residues. The CDR3: CASSAGFWYEQYF. The CDR3 DNA reads TGTGCCAGCAGCGCAGGGTTCTGGTACGAGCAGTACTTC.

The chain couples TRBV28 to TRBJ2-5; TRBD2 might be the D (5 bases). Trimming removed 8 bases at V and 0 bases at J, with 13 bases between. This CDR3 is 14 amino acids long. Germline V lookup: CDR1 MDHEN, CDR2 SYDVKM. The CDR3 here is CASHRGLYQETQYF. Written as DNA, the CDR3 is TGTGCCAGCCATCGCGGGCTGTACCAAGAGACCCAGTACTTC.

This clone was seen just once. The CDR3 reads CASSVDRLSEQYF. In nucleotides, the CDR3 is TGTGCCAGCAGCGTAGACAGGTTGAGCGAGCAGTACTTC. This chain connects TRBV9 to TRBJ2-7, with D perhaps TRBD1 (5 bases). Deletions cut 0 bases from V and 6 bases from J, with 10 bases between. This CDR3 spans 13 amino acids. CDR1 and CDR2 from the germline V gene are SGDLS and YYNGEE.

This rearrangement joins TRBV7-9 to TRBJ2-2, with D tentatively TRBD2 (7 bases). V was cut by 0 bases and J by 6 bases, with 11 bases left in between. Germline V gives CDR1 SEHNR, CDR2 FQNEAQ (reference sequence). This CDR3 has 15 residues. The CDR3 here is CASSLAGGLPGELFF. In nucleotides, the CDR3 is TGTGCCAGCAGCTTAGCGGGGGGGCTGCCCGGGGAGCTGTTTTTT.

The J gene is TRBJ1-5, the V gene TRBV23-1; TRBD1 agrees at 8 bases. TRBV23-1 is given ORF status, its function remaining uncertain. The J segment lost 3 bases and the V segment lost 0 bases, leaving 7 bases of the junction unmatched. This CDR3 has 17 amino acids. The CDR3 nucleotides are TGCGCCAGCAGTCAATCGGTCAACAGGGGGTACAATCAGCCCCAGCATTTT. Translating it yields CASSQSVNRGYNQPQHF.

This chain links TRBV5-8 with TRBJ1-3; TRBD1 matches at 8 bases. The CDR3 extends over 15 amino acids. CDR1 is SGHTS, CDR2 YDEGEE, per germline. J lost 2 bases, V lost 3 bases, and 4 bases had no gene match. The CDR3 DNA reads TGTGCCAGCAGCTACGGGACAGGTGCTGGAAACACCATATATTTT. As protein: CASSYGTGAGNTIYF. The full variable domain, completed using reference TRBV5-8 and TRBJ1-3, is EAGVTQSPTHLIKTRGQQATLRCSPISGHTSVYWYQQALGLGLQFLLWYDEGEERNRGNFPPRFSGRQFPNYSSELNVNALELEDSALYLCASSYGTGAGNTIYFGEGSWLTVV.

The V gene is TRBV28, the J gene TRBJ2-2, with 7 bases lining up with TRBD1. The junction had 6 bases not matched to a gene; V was cut back by 8 bases and J by 3 bases. Germline CDR1 and CDR2: MDHEN and SYDVKM. This CDR3 is built from 14 residues. In DNA form, the CDR3 reads TGTGCCAGCGTCTCCGGACAGGACACCGGGGAGCTGTTTTTT. This encodes CASVSGQDTGELFF.

The chain employs TRBV6-4 and TRBJ2-3; 12 nucleotides align to TRBD2. Germline V gene sequence: CDR1 MRHNA, CDR2 SNTAGT. This CDR3 comprises 15 residues. The V gene end was trimmed by 5 bases and the J gene end by 4 bases; junction bases not matched to a gene: 4. In nucleotides, the CDR3 is TGTGCCAGCAGTCCTACTAGCGGGGGGTCAGATACGCAGTATTTT. Translated: CASSPTSGGSDTQYF.

This clone was observed a single time. This sequence joins TRBV6-1 and TRBJ1-1; tentative D call: TRBD1 (5 bases). Germline-derived CDR1 and CDR2 are MNHNS and SASEGT. The V and J ends lost 1 base and 0 bases respectively, with 6 bases between them. The CDR3 consists of 14 residues. The CDR3 region is CASSEGQMNTEAFF. As DNA, the CDR3 is TGTGCCAGCAGTGAAGGACAGATGAACACTGAAGCTTTCTTT.

This sequence joins TRBV11-2 and TRBJ2-5; TRBD2 matches 7 bases. Per germline, CDR1 SGHAT and CDR2 FQNNGV. J lost 4 bases, V lost 6 bases, and 23 bases had no gene match. CDR3 length: 19 residues. CDR3 in DNA: TGTGCCAGCAGGGACCGTCGAGAGGGTTGGGGGGGGGAGGGAGAGACCCAGTACTTC. It encodes CASRDRREGWGGEGETQYF.

The J gene is TRBJ1-4, the V gene TRBV5-1, with no clear D. The CDR3 is made up of 14 amino acids. CDR1 SGHRS and CDR2 YFSETQ come from the germline V gene. The V and J ends lost 0 bases and 6 bases respectively, with 9 bases between them. The CDR3 DNA follows: TGCGCCAGCAGCTTGGGTTTCGGGGATGAAAAACTGTTTTTT. This translates into CASSLGFGDEKLFF.

V gene TRBV7-8 combines with J gene TRBJ1-1, with 8 nucleotides matching TRBD1. Trimming cost V 5 bases and J 8 bases; bases outside gene matches: 10. CDR1 and CDR2 from the germline V gene are SGHVS and FQNEAQ. This CDR3 region has 14 residues. The CDR3 region has the DNA TGTGCCAGCAGCCAAGGGACAGGTGGTTCCGAAGCTTTCTTT. Its translation is CASSQGTGGSEAFF.

This chain links TRBV7-2 with TRBJ1-5, with D uncertain. Deletions cut 5 bases from V and 1 base from J, with 12 bases between. Germline loops: CDR1 SGHTA, CDR2 FQGNSA. CDR3 size: 15 residues. CDR3 coding DNA: TGTGCCAGCAGCAAACGGACTTTGAGCAATCAGCCCCAGCATTTT. Residues: CASSKRTLSNQPQHF.

The chain uses TRBV7-9 and TRBJ2-5; the match to TRBD2 covers 11 bases. Unmatched junction bases numbered 14, after V lost 6 bases and J lost 5 bases. CDR3 length: 17 amino acids. CDR1 is SEHNR and CDR2 is FQNEAQ in the germline V gene (reference sequence). The CDR3 region has the DNA TGTGCCAGCAGTATATCACCGGGACTAGCGGTTTTGGAGACCCAGTACTTC. Translated, it gives CASSISPGLAVLETQYF.

This sequence joins TRBV18 and TRBJ1-2; the D gene is possibly TRBD1 (6 bases). Looked up from germline, CDR1 is KGHSH and CDR2 is LQKENI. CDR3 size: 13 residues. The V gene lost 3 bases and the J gene lost 6 bases, with 11 bases spanning the gap. The CDR3, as DNA: TGTGCCAGCTCACCCCGGACAGCCAATGGCTACACCTTC. Protein sequence: CASSPRTANGYTF.